A selection of T cell receptor beta chains follows, all from one sample in a study of OX40 agonist ivuxolimab in advanced cancers. Only in-frame clones appear in the TCRdb table, and some are missing; sequencing was by immunoSEQ multiplex PCR. The data hold under 80,000 clones, with about 92% observed a single time. Sequencing used CD4+ or CD8+ T cells sorted from blood, obtained in a trial of the OX40 agonist ivuxolimab. These receptors came from an adult with an advanced solid tumor such as melanoma, head and neck, liver or kidney cancer. Each CDR3 is given with its conserved first and last residue. The D gene is left open where the match is weak. Part of the rows lack a size; the others show once, few, many or a class for expanded clones.

v_gene,j_gene,abundance,d_gene,CDR3nt,CDR3aa
TRBV5-6,TRBJ1-2,NA,NA,TGTGCCAGCAGCTTGGACCAGGGAGATGGCTACACCTTC,CASSLDQGDGYTF
TRBV11-2,TRBJ2-7,NA,TRBD2,TGTGCCAGCAGTTTGAGGACTAGCGGGAGCTTGTACGAGCAGTACTTC,CASSLRTSGSLYEQYF
TRBV7-2,TRBJ1-2,NA,NA,TGTGCCAGCAGCCCACAGGGATCTGCTAACTATGGCTACACCTTC,CASSPQGSANYGYTF
TRBV18,TRBJ1-3,NA,NA,TGTGCCAGCTCACCGCAGGGCGTCTCTGGAAACACCATATATTTT,CASSPQGVSGNTIYF
TRBV29-1,TRBJ2-5,NA,TRBD1,TGCAGCGTTGGGACAGGGACAGAGACCCAGTACTTC,CSVGTGTETQYF
TRBV7-6,TRBJ1-1,NA,NA,TGTGCCAGCAGCTTAGCGGACGGGAACACTGAAGCTTTCTTT,CASSLADGNTEAFF
TRBV6-6,TRBJ2-1,NA,TRBD1,TGTGCCAGCAGTTACTCGAGAGGGCAGGGGGCATATGAGCAGTTCTTC,CASSYSRGQGAYEQFF
TRBV6-5,TRBJ2-7,NA,TRBD2,TGTGCCAGCAGTTACTGGGCGGGGGGTCCCTACGAGCAGTACTTC,CASSYWAGGPYEQYF
TRBV21-1,TRBJ1-5,NA,NA,TGTGCCAGCAGCAGCAACTATCCATGGACGGGTAGCAATCAGCCCCAGCATTTT,CASSSNYPWTGSNQPQHF
TRBV9,TRBJ2-5,NA,TRBD2,TGTGCCAGCAGCGCCCTAGCGGGAGGGTACGATACCCAGTACTTC,CASSALAGGYDTQYF
TRBV23-1,TRBJ2-5,NA,NA,TGCGCCAGCAGTCACTCGGCAGCCTACCAAGAGACCCAGTACTTC,CASSHSAAYQETQYF
TRBV12-5,TRBJ1-4,few,NA,TGTGCTGGAAGCGAAAAACTGTTTTTT,CAGSEKLFF
TRBV7-2,TRBJ1-1,NA,NA,TGTGCCAGCAGCTTAGCAAGGCAGACTGAAGCTTTCTTT,CASSLARQTEAFF
TRBV19,TRBJ2-5,NA,NA,TGTGCCAGTAGTATAGCCGGGGTACAGGAGACCCAGTACTTC,CASSIAGVQETQYF
TRBV5-4,TRBJ1-4,NA,NA,TGTGCCAGCAGCTTGTTCGCAGGGCGAAATGAAAAACTGTTTTTT,CASSLFAGRNEKLFF
TRBV28,TRBJ2-1,NA,NA,TGTGCCCCAGAGGAGATTTCCTACAATGAGCAGTTCTTC,CAPEEISYNEQFF
TRBV28,TRBJ1-5,NA,NA,TGTGCCAGCAGTTTGTCGACCGCACATCAGCCCCAGCATTTT,CASSLSTAHQPQHF
TRBV7-2,TRBJ2-1,NA,TRBD2,TGTGCCAGCAGCTGGACTAGCGGGAGTTACAATGAGCAGTTCTTC,CASSWTSGSYNEQFF
TRBV6-5,TRBJ2-7,NA,NA,TGTGCCAGCAGTTACTCGAGGGGGGGGCAGCAGTACTTC,CASSYSRGGQQYF
TRBV4-1,TRBJ2-5,few,TRBD2,TGCGCCAGCAGCCAAGTCAGGTTAGCGGGGGGCGAGGAGACCCAGTACTTC,CASSQVRLAGGEETQYF
TRBV6-5,TRBJ2-5,NA,NA,TGTGCCAGCAGTTACTGGGGAAACCAAGAGACCCAGTACTTC,CASSYWGNQETQYF
TRBV28,TRBJ1-1,NA,NA,TGTGCCAGCACCCTAAGGGCCGACACGAACACTGAAGCTTTCTTT,CASTLRADTNTEAFF
TRBV5-4,TRBJ2-3,NA,NA,TGTGCCAGCAGCGGGAGTATTGCTCGCACAGATACGCAGTATTTT,CASSGSIARTDTQYF
TRBV18,TRBJ2-7,NA,NA,TGTGCCAGCTCACCTGAGCTTCCGGGGCCAGCCTACGAGCAGTACTTC,CASSPELPGPAYEQYF
TRBV6-5,TRBJ1-2,NA,NA,TGTGCCAGCAGCCCCGACAGCACCTATGGCTACACCTTC,CASSPDSTYGYTF
TRBV6-1,TRBJ2-7,NA,NA,TGTGCCAGCAGTGAAGGGCTCCCTATCTACGAGCAGTACTTC,CASSEGLPIYEQYF
TRBV19,TRBJ2-3,NA,TRBD1,TGTGCCAGCGAACACAGGGGTGGGACAGATACGCAGTATTTT,CASEHRGGTDTQYF
TRBV11-3,TRBJ2-5,NA,NA,TGTGCCAGCAGCTTCCTAGCGCCGGAGACCCAGTACTTC,CASSFLAPETQYF
TRBV5-1,TRBJ2-7,NA,TRBD2,TGCGCCAGCAGCCCGTCGGCGGGAGCCTACGAGCAGTACTTC,CASSPSAGAYEQYF
TRBV25-1,TRBJ2-3,NA,NA,TGTGCCAGCATCGGCGGGCCCTCACGAGGAGATACGCAGTATTTT,CASIGGPSRGDTQYF
TRBV5-4,TRBJ2-3,NA,TRBD2,TGTGCCAGCAGCTTGGTACTAGCGGGTTGGGGTACAAATACGCAGTATTTT,CASSLVLAGWGTNTQYF
TRBV2,TRBJ1-4,NA,NA,TGTGCCAGCAAAGAGCAGGGACAAAGGAATGAAAAACTGTTTTTT,CASKEQGQRNEKLFF
TRBV20-1,TRBJ2-1,NA,NA,TGCAGTGGTCAGCGTAACAATGAGCAGTTCTTC,CSGQRNNEQFF
TRBV5-1,TRBJ2-7,NA,TRBD2,TGCGCCAGCAGCTTGGCGCTAGCGGGCTCCTACGAGCAGTACTTC,CASSLALAGSYEQYF
TRBV5-4,TRBJ2-3,NA,NA,TGTGCCAGCAGTACCAGGGGAGATACGCAGTATTTT,CASSTRGDTQYF
TRBV20-1,TRBJ2-2,NA,NA,TGCAGTGCTAGACGGGGCGGGGAGCTGTTTTTT,CSARRGGELFF
TRBV28,TRBJ1-4,NA,NA,TGTGCCAGCAGTAACAGGCGAACAACTAATGAAAAACTGTTTTTT,CASSNRRTTNEKLFF
TRBV19,TRBJ2-2,NA,NA,TGTGCCAGTAGTAACCCCGGACGCAACACCGGGGAGCTGTTTTTT,CASSNPGRNTGELFF
TRBV14,TRBJ2-3,NA,NA,TGTGCCAGCAGCCAAGATCGTAGAGCAGCGGGTACAGATACGCAGTATTTT,CASSQDRRAAGTDTQYF
TRBV19,TRBJ1-1,NA,TRBD1,TGTGCCAGTAGCCGACAGGGCGGGAACACTGAAGCTTTCTTT,CASSRQGGNTEAFF
TRBV5-1,TRBJ2-1,NA,TRBD1,TGCGCCAGCAGCTTGCAGATTCAGGGGGTGGGTGAGCAGTTCTTC,CASSLQIQGVGEQFF
TRBV11-3,TRBJ2-6,few,NA,TGTGCCAGCAGCTTAGATTTTGGAGGGGCCAACGTCCTGACTTTC,CASSLDFGGANVLTF
TRBV28,TRBJ2-7,NA,NA,TGTGCCAGCAGCCCCAACTACGAGCAGTACTTC,CASSPNYEQYF
TRBV6-5,TRBJ1-2,NA,TRBD1,TGTGCCAGCAGTTACGCCCGAAGGGGGCCTTATGGCTACACCTTC,CASSYARRGPYGYTF
TRBV19,TRBJ2-3,NA,TRBD2,TGTGCCAGTAGTATAGTTAGCGGGAGGACAGATACGCAGTATTTT,CASSIVSGRTDTQYF
TRBV5-6,TRBJ1-3,NA,NA,TGTGCCAGCAGCTATGCGGGGACGGACGAGCGTGGATTT,CASSYAGTDERGF
TRBV7-2,TRBJ1-2,NA,NA,TGTGCCAGCACCGGGGGGGGCTATGGCTACACCTTC,CASTGGGYGYTF
TRBV18,TRBJ2-3,NA,NA,TGTGCCAGCTCACCACCTGGGGGGAACACAGATACGCAGTATTTT,CASSPPGGNTDTQYF
TRBV6-5,TRBJ1-4,NA,NA,TGTGCCTGTCGACCCCAGGGCCGAGAAAAACTGTTTTTT,CACRPQGREKLFF
TRBV5-1,TRBJ2-3,NA,NA,TGCGCCAGCAGGGAGGGGGCAGGCACAGATACGCAGTATTTT,CASREGAGTDTQYF
TRBV7-8,TRBJ2-1,NA,TRBD2,TGTGCCAGCAGCGGCGGACTAGCGGGACATTCCTACAATGAGCAGTTCTTC,CASSGGLAGHSYNEQFF
TRBV18,TRBJ2-7,NA,NA,TGTGCCAGCTCACGGGACCGTTACGAGCAGTACTTC,CASSRDRYEQYF